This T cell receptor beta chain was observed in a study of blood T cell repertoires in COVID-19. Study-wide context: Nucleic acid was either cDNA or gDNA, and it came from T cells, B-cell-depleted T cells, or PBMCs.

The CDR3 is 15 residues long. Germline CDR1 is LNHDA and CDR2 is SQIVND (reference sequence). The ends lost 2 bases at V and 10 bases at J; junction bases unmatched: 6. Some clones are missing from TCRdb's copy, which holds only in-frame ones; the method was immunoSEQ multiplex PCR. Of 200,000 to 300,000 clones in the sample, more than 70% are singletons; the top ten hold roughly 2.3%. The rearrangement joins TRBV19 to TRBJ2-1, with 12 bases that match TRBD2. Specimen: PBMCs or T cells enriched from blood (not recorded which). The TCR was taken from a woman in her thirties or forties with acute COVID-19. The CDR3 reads CASSIPSGGVEEQFF. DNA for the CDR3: TGTGCCAGTAGTATACCTAGCGGGGGGGTGGAAGAGCAGTTCTTC.